The rows below give T cell receptor beta chains drawn from one sample of a study of T and B cells in COVID-19 patients. Via MiXCR, TCRdb re-called the multiplex PCR reads, giving one row per CDR3 protein. The top ten hold about 20% of the sample, which has around 9,000 distinct CDR3 sequences, roughly 29% seen once. The sequenced sample was blood. These receptors all stem from a human donor who had recovered from COVID-19. CDR3s include the opening cysteine and the closing phenylalanine or tryptophan. The order of the fields is CDR3 protein, CDR3 DNA, clone size, V gene, D gene, J gene. D genes are given only for firm matches. Clone size appears in some rows only: once, few, many, or a class for an expanded clone.

CDR3 protein: CASSRDRGGEQFF
CDR3 DNA: TGTGCCAGCAGCCGGGACAGGGGCGGTGAGCAGTTCTTC
clone size: -
V gene: TRBV6-1
D gene: TRBD1
J gene: TRBJ2-1

CDR3 protein: CASTRGSTGELFF
CDR3 DNA: TGTGCCAGCACCCGGGGCAGCACCGGGGAGCTGTTTTTT
clone size: medium-sized
V gene: TRBV6-1
D gene: -
J gene: TRBJ2-2

CDR3 protein: CASTRTGSTGELFF
CDR3 DNA: TGTGCCAGCACACGGACAGGGTCGACCGGGGAGCTGTTTTTT
clone size: -
V gene: TRBV25-1
D gene: TRBD1
J gene: TRBJ2-2

CDR3 protein: CASRKESSGNTIYF
CDR3 DNA: TGTGCCAGTAGAAAAGAGAGCTCTGGAAACACCATATATTTT
clone size: -
V gene: TRBV19
D gene: -
J gene: TRBJ1-3

CDR3 protein: CATTTTGGVGSPLHF
CDR3 DNA: TGTGCCACCACCACGACAGGGGGTGTTGGTTCACCCCTCCACTTT
clone size: medium-sized
V gene: TRBV19
D gene: TRBD1
J gene: TRBJ1-6

CDR3 protein: CASSQERTGGGNTIYF
CDR3 DNA: TGTGCCAGCAGCCAAGAGAGGACAGGAGGAGGAAACACCATATATTTT
clone size: -
V gene: TRBV4-3
D gene: TRBD1
J gene: TRBJ1-3

CDR3 protein: CASSQWTDQPQHF
CDR3 DNA: TGTGCCAGCAGCCAATGGACGGATCAGCCCCAGCATTTT
clone size: -
V gene: TRBV14
D gene: -
J gene: TRBJ1-5

CDR3 protein: CSVGADRAPYNEQFF
CDR3 DNA: TGCAGCGTCGGCGCTGACAGGGCCCCCTACAATGAGCAGTTCTTC
clone size: medium-sized
V gene: TRBV29-1
D gene: TRBD1
J gene: TRBJ2-1

CDR3 protein: CSARDGVGSYEQYF
CDR3 DNA: TGCAGTGCTAGAGACGGCGTCGGAAGCTACGAGCAGTACTTC
clone size: -
V gene: TRBV20-1
D gene: -
J gene: TRBJ2-7

CDR3 protein: CSAEDEGAEKLFF
CDR3 DNA: TGCAGTGCTGAGGATGAGGGTGCGGAAAAACTGTTTTTT
clone size: -
V gene: TRBV20-1
D gene: -
J gene: TRBJ1-4

CDR3 protein: CASSLGIGRRAGNTIYF
CDR3 DNA: TGTGCCAGCAGCTTGGGAATAGGGAGAAGAGCTGGAAACACCATATATTTT
clone size: few
V gene: TRBV5-6
D gene: -
J gene: TRBJ1-3

CDR3 protein: CASSFRYNQPQHF
CDR3 DNA: TGTGCCAGCAGTTTTCGGTACAATCAGCCCCAGCATTTT
clone size: few
V gene: TRBV27
D gene: -
J gene: TRBJ1-5

CDR3 protein: CASKTDRHLSYEQYF
CDR3 DNA: TGTGCCAGCAAAACTGACAGGCACCTCTCCTACGAGCAGTACTTC
clone size: -
V gene: TRBV6-5
D gene: -
J gene: TRBJ2-7

CDR3 protein: CASSGTGSTDTQYF
CDR3 DNA: TGTGCCAGCTCCGGGACAGGGAGCACAGATACGCAGTATTTT
clone size: -
V gene: TRBV7-9
D gene: TRBD1
J gene: TRBJ2-3

CDR3 protein: CASSLGSNTEAFF
CDR3 DNA: TGCGCCAGCAGCTTAGGGTCGAACACTGAAGCTTTCTTT
clone size: -
V gene: TRBV5-1
D gene: -
J gene: TRBJ1-1

CDR3 protein: CASSRRGETYEQYF
CDR3 DNA: TGTGCCAGCTCACGCCGGGGCGAAACCTACGAGCAGTACTTC
clone size: -
V gene: TRBV18
D gene: -
J gene: TRBJ2-7

CDR3 protein: CASSIAGKYNSPLHF
CDR3 DNA: TGTGCCAGTAGTATCGCAGGGAAGTATAATTCACCCCTCCACTTT
clone size: medium-sized
V gene: TRBV19
D gene: -
J gene: TRBJ1-6

CDR3 protein: CASSLGTGNEKLFF
CDR3 DNA: TGTGCCAGCAGCTTAGGGACGGGGAATGAAAAACTGTTTTTT
clone size: -
V gene: TRBV7-6
D gene: -
J gene: TRBJ1-4

CDR3 protein: CASSYVTQGGLGDYEQYF
CDR3 DNA: TGTGCCAGCAGTTACGTGACACAGGGGGGACTCGGGGACTACGAGCAGTACTTC
clone size: -
V gene: TRBV6-2/TRBV6-3
D gene: TRBD1
J gene: TRBJ2-7

CDR3 protein: CASSPAGGSSGANVLTF
CDR3 DNA: TGTGCCAGCAGCCCGGCCGGGGGGAGCTCTGGGGCCAACGTCCTGACTTTC
clone size: -
V gene: TRBV4-2
D gene: TRBD2
J gene: TRBJ2-6

CDR3 protein: CASRSSGTPGGQPQHF
CDR3 DNA: TGTGCCAGCAGGTCCTCCGGGACACCCGGCGGTCAGCCCCAGCATTTT
clone size: -
V gene: TRBV12-3/TRBV12-4
D gene: -
J gene: TRBJ1-5

CDR3 protein: CASSPGLGNSPLHF
CDR3 DNA: TGTGCCAGCAGCCCTGGGCTAGGTAATTCACCCCTCCACTTT
clone size: few
V gene: TRBV6-1
D gene: -
J gene: TRBJ1-6

CDR3 protein: CASSFVASTRGVETQYF
CDR3 DNA: TGTGCCAGCAGCTTTGTGGCGTCAACGCGGGGGGTCGAGACCCAGTACTTC
clone size: medium-sized
V gene: TRBV5-6
D gene: TRBD2
J gene: TRBJ2-5

CDR3 protein: CASRYPDRGDYGYTF
CDR3 DNA: TGTGCCAGCAGATACCCGGACAGGGGTGACTATGGCTACACCTTC
clone size: -
V gene: TRBV6-5
D gene: TRBD1
J gene: TRBJ1-2

CDR3 protein: CSARKGAGNSPLHF
CDR3 DNA: TGCAGTGCTAGAAAGGGGGCTGGGAATTCACCCCTCCACTTT
clone size: -
V gene: TRBV20-1
D gene: TRBD1
J gene: TRBJ1-6

CDR3 protein: CASSLGDTQYF
CDR3 DNA: TGTGCCAGCAGTTTAGGAGATACGCAGTATTTT
clone size: medium-sized
V gene: TRBV27
D gene: -
J gene: TRBJ2-3

CDR3 protein: CAIRDSAGGQPQHF
CDR3 DNA: TGTGCCATCAGGGACTCCGCAGGGGGTCAGCCCCAGCATTTT
clone size: -
V gene: TRBV10-3
D gene: TRBD1
J gene: TRBJ1-5

CDR3 protein: CASSSSGAQSPLHF
CDR3 DNA: TGTGCCAGCAGTTCGTCAGGGGCTCAATCACCCCTCCACTTT
clone size: -
V gene: TRBV12-3/TRBV12-4
D gene: -
J gene: TRBJ1-6

CDR3 protein: CASMGTGIFGYTF
CDR3 DNA: TGTGCCAGTATGGGTACAGGGATCTTCGGCTACACCTTC
clone size: medium-sized
V gene: TRBV19
D gene: -
J gene: TRBJ1-2

CDR3 protein: CSARDPAGGEFYEQYF
CDR3 DNA: TGCAGTGCTAGAGATCCCGCAGGGGGCGAATTCTACGAGCAGTACTTC
clone size: -
V gene: TRBV20-1
D gene: TRBD1
J gene: TRBJ2-7

CDR3 protein: CASSLRGTGEAFF
CDR3 DNA: TGTGCCAGCAGCTTGAGGGGGACAGGTGAAGCTTTCTTT
clone size: -
V gene: TRBV5-5
D gene: TRBD1
J gene: TRBJ1-1

CDR3 protein: CASSLDRVNEQFF
CDR3 DNA: TGTGCCAGCAGCTTAGACAGGGTAAATGAGCAGTTCTTC
clone size: -
V gene: TRBV7-9
D gene: -
J gene: TRBJ2-1

CDR3 protein: CATSRAGGNTNEQFF
CDR3 DNA: TGTGCCACCAGCAGAGCGGGGGGGAATACGAATGAGCAGTTCTTC
clone size: medium-sized
V gene: TRBV15
D gene: TRBD2
J gene: TRBJ2-1

CDR3 protein: CASSLVKGSGNTIYF
CDR3 DNA: TGTGCCAGCAGCTTAGTAAAGGGTTCTGGAAACACCATATATTTT
clone size: -
V gene: TRBV11-1
D gene: -
J gene: TRBJ1-3

CDR3 protein: CASRAHRGSNLDTQYF
CDR3 DNA: TGTGCCAGCAGGGCCCACAGGGGATCAAATCTTGATACGCAGTATTTT
clone size: few
V gene: TRBV12-3/TRBV12-4
D gene: TRBD1
J gene: TRBJ2-3

CDR3 protein: CAIKPQTVADTQYF
CDR3 DNA: TGTGCCATAAAACCCCAGACGGTGGCAGATACGCAGTATTTT
clone size: few
V gene: TRBV10-3
D gene: -
J gene: TRBJ2-3

CDR3 protein: CAIRGDSNQPQHF
CDR3 DNA: TGTGCCATCAGGGGGGACAGCAATCAGCCCCAGCATTTT
clone size: -
V gene: TRBV10-3
D gene: -
J gene: TRBJ1-5